This T cell receptor (beta chain) was identified during a study of read filtering for tumor transcriptome and immune sequencing. General study findings and limits: IR-seq and RNA-seq agreed better without single-read clonotypes.

This CDR3 contains 14 residues. Germline V CDR1 and CDR2: GTSNPN, SVGIG (reference sequence). After removal of 0 bases from V and 6 bases from J, the junction contained 7 bases not matched to a gene. Molecular barcoded adaptors covering alpha/delta and beta/gamma chains were used on roughly 400 ng RNA. A single record per CDR3 protein comes from TCRdb applying MiXCR to the reads. The table lists more than 70,000 distinct CDR3 sequences, around a fifth of them singletons. The sample holds many counts of this clonotype. Antigen: not known. This clonotype originated in a donor at least 40 years old with multiple myeloma. The sequenced material came from a population of CD138-negative cells sorted from bone marrow. The rearrangement joins TRBV30 to TRBJ1-2, with 7 bases that match TRBD1. The DNA of the CDR3 is TGTGCCTGGAGTGTTAACAGGGGAACGAATGGCTACACCTTC. Its protein is CAWSVNRGTNGYTF.